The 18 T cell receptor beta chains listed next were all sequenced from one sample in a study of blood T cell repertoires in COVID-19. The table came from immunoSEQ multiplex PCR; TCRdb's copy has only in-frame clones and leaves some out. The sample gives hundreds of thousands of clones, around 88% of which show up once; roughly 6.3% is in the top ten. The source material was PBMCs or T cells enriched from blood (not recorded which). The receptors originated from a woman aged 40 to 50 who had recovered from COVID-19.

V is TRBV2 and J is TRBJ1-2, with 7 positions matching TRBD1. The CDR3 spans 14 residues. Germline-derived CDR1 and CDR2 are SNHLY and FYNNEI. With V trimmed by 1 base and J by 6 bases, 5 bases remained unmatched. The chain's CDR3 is CASSEGRGPDGYTF. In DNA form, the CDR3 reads TGTGCCAGCAGTGAAGGAAGGGGGCCGGATGGCTACACCTTC.

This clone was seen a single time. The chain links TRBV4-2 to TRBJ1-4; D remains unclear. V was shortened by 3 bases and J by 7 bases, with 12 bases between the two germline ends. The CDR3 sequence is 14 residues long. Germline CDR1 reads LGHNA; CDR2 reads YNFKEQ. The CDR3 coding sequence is TGTGCCAGCAGCCAGACCGGGATCTCTGAAAAACTGTTTTTT. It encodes CASSQTGISEKLFF.

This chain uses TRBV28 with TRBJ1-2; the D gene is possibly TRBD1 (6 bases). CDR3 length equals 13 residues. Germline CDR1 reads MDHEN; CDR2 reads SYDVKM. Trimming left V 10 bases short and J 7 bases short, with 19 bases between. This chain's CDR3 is CATGTRRSSGYTF. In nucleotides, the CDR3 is TGTGCCACAGGGACAAGGAGGAGTTCTGGCTACACCTTC.

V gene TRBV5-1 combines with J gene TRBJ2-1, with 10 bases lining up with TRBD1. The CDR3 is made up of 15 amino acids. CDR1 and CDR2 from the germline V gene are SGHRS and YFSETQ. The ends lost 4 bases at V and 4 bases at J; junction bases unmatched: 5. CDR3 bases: TGCGCCAGCAGCCCGGGACAGGGGACATACAATGAGCAGTTCTTC. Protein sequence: CASSPGQGTYNEQFF.

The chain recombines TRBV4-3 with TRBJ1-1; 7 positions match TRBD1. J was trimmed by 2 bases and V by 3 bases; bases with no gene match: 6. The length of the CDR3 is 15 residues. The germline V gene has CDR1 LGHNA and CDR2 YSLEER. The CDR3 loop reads CASSQETGVNTEAFF. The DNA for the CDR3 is TGCGCCAGCAGCCAGGAAACAGGGGTAAACACTGAAGCTTTCTTT.

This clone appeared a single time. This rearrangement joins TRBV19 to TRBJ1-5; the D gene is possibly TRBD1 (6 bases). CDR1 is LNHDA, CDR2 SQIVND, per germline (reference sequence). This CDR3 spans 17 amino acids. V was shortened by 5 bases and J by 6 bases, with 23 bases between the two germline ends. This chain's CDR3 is CASSPQGQPRWVQPQHF. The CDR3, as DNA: TGTGCCAGTAGTCCACAAGGACAGCCCCGATGGGTTCAGCCCCAGCATTTT.

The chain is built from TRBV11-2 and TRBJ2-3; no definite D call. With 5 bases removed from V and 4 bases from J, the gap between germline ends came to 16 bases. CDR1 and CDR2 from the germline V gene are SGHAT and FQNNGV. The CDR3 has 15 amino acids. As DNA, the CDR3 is TGTGCCAGCAGCCTGAGGATTACCCAACCAGATACGCAGTATTTT. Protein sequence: CASSLRITQPDTQYF.

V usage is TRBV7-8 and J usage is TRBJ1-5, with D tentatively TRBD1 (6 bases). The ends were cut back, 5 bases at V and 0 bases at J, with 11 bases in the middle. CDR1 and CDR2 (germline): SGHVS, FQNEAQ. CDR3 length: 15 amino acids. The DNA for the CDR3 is TGTGCCAGCAGCCACGGACAGTATAGCAATCAGCCCCAGCATTTT. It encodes CASSHGQYSNQPQHF.

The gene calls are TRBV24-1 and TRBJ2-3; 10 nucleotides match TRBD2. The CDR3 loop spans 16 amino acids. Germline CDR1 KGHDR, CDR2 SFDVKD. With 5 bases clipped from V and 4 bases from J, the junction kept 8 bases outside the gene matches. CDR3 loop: CATSGGLAGESDTQYF. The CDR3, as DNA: TGTGCCACCAGTGGGGGGCTAGCGGGAGAATCAGATACGCAGTATTTT.

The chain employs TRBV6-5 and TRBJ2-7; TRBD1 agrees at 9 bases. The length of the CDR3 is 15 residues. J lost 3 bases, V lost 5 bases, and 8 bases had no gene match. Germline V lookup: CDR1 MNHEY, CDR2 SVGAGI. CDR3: CASSPWGDRVYEQYF. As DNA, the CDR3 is TGTGCCAGCAGTCCCTGGGGGGACAGGGTCTACGAGCAGTACTTC.

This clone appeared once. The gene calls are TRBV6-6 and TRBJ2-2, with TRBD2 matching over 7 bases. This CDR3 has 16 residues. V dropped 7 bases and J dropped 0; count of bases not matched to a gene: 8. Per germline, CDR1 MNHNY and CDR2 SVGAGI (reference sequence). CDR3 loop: CASIIAGEPNTGELFF. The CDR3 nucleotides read TGTGCCAGCATCATCGCGGGGGAACCGAACACCGGGGAGCTGTTTTTT.

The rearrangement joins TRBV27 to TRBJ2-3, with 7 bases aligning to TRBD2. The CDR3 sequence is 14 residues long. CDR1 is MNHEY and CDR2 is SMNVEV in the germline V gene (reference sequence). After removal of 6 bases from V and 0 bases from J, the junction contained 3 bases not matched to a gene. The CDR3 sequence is CASRLAPSTDTQYF. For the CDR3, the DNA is TGTGCCAGCAGACTAGCGCCTAGCACAGATACGCAGTATTTT.

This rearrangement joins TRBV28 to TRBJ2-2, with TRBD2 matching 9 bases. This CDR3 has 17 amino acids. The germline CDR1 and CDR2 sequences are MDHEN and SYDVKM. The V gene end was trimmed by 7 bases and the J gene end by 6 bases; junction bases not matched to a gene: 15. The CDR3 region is CASTSIRGRDRAGELFF. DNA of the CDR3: TGTGCCAGCACCTCAATCCGCGGGAGGGATCGTGCCGGGGAGCTGTTTTTT. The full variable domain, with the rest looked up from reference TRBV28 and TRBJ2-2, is DVKVTQSSRYLVKRTGEKVFLECVQDMDHENMFWYRQDPGLGLRLIYFSYDVKMKEKGDIPEGYSVSREKKERFSLILESASTNQTSMYLCASTSIRGRDRAGELFFGEGSRLTVL.

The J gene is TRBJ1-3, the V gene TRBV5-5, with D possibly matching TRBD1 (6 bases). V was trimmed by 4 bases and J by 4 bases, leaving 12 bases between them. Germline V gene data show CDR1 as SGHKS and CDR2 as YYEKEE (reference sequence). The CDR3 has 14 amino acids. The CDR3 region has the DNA TGTGCCAGCAGCGACCGGGACAACGGAAACACCATATATTTT. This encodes CASSDRDNGNTIYF. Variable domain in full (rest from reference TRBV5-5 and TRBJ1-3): DAGVTQSPTHLIKTRGQQVTLRCSPISGHKSVSWYQQVLGQGPQFIFQYYEKEERGRGNFPDRFSARQFPNYSSELNVNALLLGDSALYLCASSDRDNGNTIYFGEGSWLTVV.

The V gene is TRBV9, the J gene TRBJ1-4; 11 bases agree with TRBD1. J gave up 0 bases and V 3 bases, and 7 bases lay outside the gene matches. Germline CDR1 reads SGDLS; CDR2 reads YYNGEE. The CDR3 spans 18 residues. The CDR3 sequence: CASSGGQGAASTNEKLFF. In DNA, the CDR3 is TGTGCCAGCAGCGGAGGACAGGGGGCGGCTTCAACTAATGAAAAACTGTTTTTT.

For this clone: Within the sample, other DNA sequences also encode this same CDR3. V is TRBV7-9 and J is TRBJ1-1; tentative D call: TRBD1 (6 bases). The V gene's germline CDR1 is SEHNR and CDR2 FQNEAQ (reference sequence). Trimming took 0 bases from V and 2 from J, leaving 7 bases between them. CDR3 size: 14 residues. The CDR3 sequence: CASSLAGANTEAFF. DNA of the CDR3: TGTGCCAGCAGCTTAGCGGGGGCAAACACTGAAGCTTTCTTT.

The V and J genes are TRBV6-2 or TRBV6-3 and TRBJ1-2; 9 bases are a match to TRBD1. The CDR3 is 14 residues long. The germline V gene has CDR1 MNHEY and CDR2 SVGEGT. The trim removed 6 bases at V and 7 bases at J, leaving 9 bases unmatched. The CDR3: CASSPIQGAAGYTF. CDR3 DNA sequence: TGTGCCAGCAGCCCCATACAGGGGGCGGCTGGCTACACCTTC.

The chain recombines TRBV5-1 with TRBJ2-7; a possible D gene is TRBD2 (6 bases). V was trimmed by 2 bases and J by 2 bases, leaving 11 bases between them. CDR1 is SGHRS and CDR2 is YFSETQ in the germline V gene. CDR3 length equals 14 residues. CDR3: CASSFLEGTYEQYF. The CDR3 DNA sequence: TGCGCCAGCAGCTTTTTGGAGGGGACCTACGAGCAGTACTTC.